This T cell receptor (beta chain) was sequenced in a study of beta chain features in type 1 diabetes. Expressed TCRB transcripts got sequenced, as all isolated RNA was reverse transcribed. Measured with immunoSEQ multiplex PCR; TCRdb has only the in-frame clones, and not every one. Of hundreds of thousands of clones detected, roughly 16% appear once; the ten largest clones hold about 0.086%. As for this clone: The sample has other DNA sequences that encode this CDR3 too.

V dropped 7 bases and J dropped 3; count of bases not matched to a gene: 9. Germline assignment: CDR1 SQVTM and CDR2 ANQGSEA. This CDR3 has 14 amino acids. The rearrangement joins TRBV29-1 to TRBJ2-1, with 7 bases lining up with TRBD2. This sequence originates from a man aged 18 to 35 in good health. The sequencing sample was made of naive CD4+ T cells from blood. DNA of the CDR3: TGCAGCGCTGGGGGAGGCGGGGGCTACAATGAGCAGTTCTTC. Amino acid sequence: CSAGGGGGYNEQFF.